The 32 T cell receptor beta chains reported below all come from one sample, sequenced in a study of blood T cell repertoires in COVID-19. Sequencing was performed with immunoSEQ multiplex PCR; in TCRdb, only in-frame clones are kept and a portion is missing. The top ten hold around 15% of the sample, which has 13,000 or so clones, 83% seen once. Sequenced material: peripheral blood. Receptor source: a man aged 35 to 55 with active or convalescent COVID-19.

This clone is deemed medium-sized. The chain links TRBV7-8 to TRBJ1-1, with D possibly being TRBD1 (5 bases). The CDR3 is 18 residues long. The ends were cut back, 5 bases at V and 0 bases at J, with 22 bases in the middle. Per germline, CDR1 SGHVS and CDR2 FQNEAQ. The DNA of the CDR3 is TGTGCCAGCAGCCCTGTCGGGCCGGAGGGGCCCATGAACACTGAAGCTTTCTTT. As protein: CASSPVGPEGPMNTEAFF.

The chain uses TRBV6-6 and TRBJ1-2, with 9 positions matching TRBD1. The germline V gene has CDR1 MNHNY and CDR2 SVGAGI (reference sequence). The CDR3 loop spans 13 amino acids. V shed 4 bases and J 6 bases; nucleotides not matched to a gene: 3. CDR3 in amino acids: CASSSGQGHGYTF. CDR3 coding DNA: TGTGCCAGCAGTTCGGGACAGGGTCATGGCTACACCTTC.

V gene TRBV20-1 combines with J gene TRBJ1-1; D may be TRBD1 (5 bases). V was pared by 7 bases and J by 3 bases, with 9 bases between. The germline V gene has CDR1 DFQATT and CDR2 SNEGSKA (reference sequence). This CDR3 is built from 11 residues. The CDR3 nucleotides are TGCAGTGGAGCGGGGGACACTGAAGCTTTCTTT. Its protein is CSGAGDTEAFF.

The chain combines TRBV7-9 with TRBJ1-4; TRBD1 might be the D (5 bases). V was trimmed by 1 base and J by 2 bases, leaving 17 bases between them. This CDR3 is built from 18 residues. Germline V gene lookup returns CDR1 SEHNR and CDR2 FQNEAQ (reference sequence). The CDR3 bases are TGTGCCAGCAGCTTAGATGGGAGGGGCGCGATTACTAATGAAAAACTGTTTTTT. Translation gives CASSLDGRGAITNEKLFF. The complete variable domain, with remaining parts taken from reference TRBV7-9 and TRBJ1-4, reads DTGVSQNPRHKITKRGQNVTFRCDPISEHNRLYWYRQTLGQGPEFLTYFQNEAQLEKSRLLSDRFSAERPKGSFSTLEIQRTEQGDSAMYLCASSLDGRGAITNEKLFFGSGTQLSVL.

This sequence joins TRBV18 and TRBJ2-3, with D perhaps matching TRBD2 (5 bases). This CDR3 has 14 residues. V was trimmed by 4 bases and J by 4 bases, leaving 12 bases between them. CDR1 KGHSH and CDR2 LQKENI come from the germline V gene. CDR3 protein: CASSRVGEADTQYF. The CDR3 DNA reads TGTGCCAGCTCACGGGTCGGGGAAGCAGATACGCAGTATTTT.

This sequence joins TRBV2 and TRBJ1-2, with no clear D. The CDR3 loop spans 15 amino acids. V shed 8 bases and J shed 3 bases, with 19 bases lying between them. Germline V lookup: CDR1 SNHLY, CDR2 FYNNEI. CDR3 sequence reads: CASAEGMESHYGYTF. Here the CDR3 DNA reads TGTGCCAGCGCGGAGGGTATGGAGTCGCACTATGGCTACACCTTC.

CDR3 DNA: TGTGCCAGCAGCACAACGACAGGGGCGGATTCACCCCTCCACTTT. This codes for CASSTTTGADSPLHF. V and J are TRBV5-4 and TRBJ1-6; 8 bases match TRBD1. This CDR3 has 15 residues. CDR1 is SGHNT and CDR2 is YYREEE in the germline V gene (reference sequence). V was pared by 4 bases and J by 8 bases, with 8 bases of the junction left unmatched.

The genes are TRBV29-1 and TRBJ1-1; 7 nucleotides agree with TRBD1. This CDR3 contains 12 residues. The V segment lost 6 bases and the J segment 4 bases; nucleotides outside the gene matches: 5. Germline values: CDR1 SQVTM, CDR2 ANQGSEA. CDR3 loop: CSVGQVVTEAFF. For the CDR3, the DNA is TGCAGCGTAGGACAGGTTGTCACTGAAGCTTTCTTT. Filled out from reference TRBV29-1 and TRBJ1-1, the complete variable domain reads SAVISQKPSRDICQRGTSLTIQCQVDSQVTMMFWYRQQPGQSLTLIATANQGSEATYESGFVIDKFPISRPNLTFSTLTVSNMSPEDSSIYLCSVGQVVTEAFFGQGTRLTVV.

J is TRBJ2-5 and V is TRBV5-1, with D possibly being TRBD2 (7 bases). Trimming took 0 bases from V and 4 from J, leaving 13 bases between them. There are 15 residues in the CDR3. The germline V gene has CDR1 SGHRS and CDR2 YFSETQ. The chain's CDR3 is CASSLAGGGTETQYF. The CDR3 DNA reads TGCGCCAGCAGCTTGGCTGGGGGGGGCACAGAGACCCAGTACTTC.

The chain couples TRBV6-2 or TRBV6-3 to TRBJ1-4; 7 nucleotides agree with TRBD1. Germline CDR1 MNHEY, CDR2 SVGEGT. The V gene end was trimmed by 7 bases and the J gene end by 0 bases; junction bases not matched to a gene: 5. CDR3 length: 15 residues. The CDR3 loop reads CASIPQGTTNEKLFF. For the CDR3, the DNA is TGTGCCAGCATCCCACAGGGGACAACTAATGAAAAACTGTTTTTT.

The rearrangement links TRBV19 to TRBJ1-2; no firm D call. The CDR3 contains 15 residues. From germline, CDR1 is LNHDA and CDR2 SQIVND (reference sequence). Trimming shortened V by 1 base and J by 8 bases, and 17 bases separated the two germline ends. CDR3 DNA sequence: TGTGCCAGTAGTATAGGGGAGGCGGCTGACTCGGGCTACACCTTC. This codes for CASSIGEAADSGYTF.

The chain employs TRBV7-6 and TRBJ2-2; no firm D call. The V end lost 0 bases, the J end lost 2 bases, and 7 bases lay between the germline ends. The CDR3 totals 15 residues. Germline V gene data show CDR1 as SGHVS and CDR2 as FNYEAQ. CDR3 sequence reads: CASSLALLNTGELFF. As DNA, the CDR3 is TGTGCCAGCAGCTTAGCATTACTAAACACCGGGGAGCTGTTTTTT.

The J gene is TRBJ2-1, the V gene TRBV3-1 (or the pseudogene TRBV3-2); weak D call: TRBD1 (6 bases). The CDR3 length is 16 residues. Trimming took off 3 bases at V and 7 bases at J, with 19 bases between the two ends. The germline gives CDR1 LGHDT, CDR2 YNNKEL (reference sequence). This chain's CDR3 is CASSQNRVGDMNEQFF. The CDR3 bases are TGTGCCAGCAGCCAGAACAGGGTCGGGGACATGAATGAGCAGTTCTTC.

The chain is built from TRBV6-2 or TRBV6-3 and TRBJ2-5; D gene ambiguous. The CDR3 runs to 14 residues. V lost 5 bases and J 5 bases, leaving 15 bases between the germline ends. Germline V CDR1 and CDR2: MNHEY, SVGEGT. The DNA of the CDR3 is TGTGCCAGCAGTCCCCTCGCGGAAGAGGAGACCCAGTACTTC. Amino acids: CASSPLAEEETQYF.

The J gene is TRBJ2-2, the V gene TRBV9; tentatively, D is TRBD1 (6 bases). The CDR3 spans 14 residues. Germline assignment: CDR1 SGDLS and CDR2 YYNGEE. The V end was cut by 4 bases, the J end by 7 bases, with 14 bases between. The CDR3 is CASSYLGGHGELFF. CDR3 nucleotides: TGTGCCAGCAGCTACCTTGGGGGACACGGGGAGCTGTTTTTT.

The chain carries TRBV5-1 and TRBJ1-1; D is possibly TRBD1 (6 bases). V lost 4 bases, J lost 0 bases, and 10 bases lay in between. From germline, CDR1 is SGHRS and CDR2 YFSETQ. The CDR3 is 14 residues long. CDR3 sequence reads: CASSPGAMNTEAFF. The CDR3 bases are TGCGCCAGCAGCCCAGGGGCGATGAACACTGAAGCTTTCTTT.

In DNA, the CDR3 is TGTGCCAGCAGCGTAGGAGGTATGAACACCATATATTTT. It yields the protein CASSVGGMNTIYF. The chain combines TRBV9 with TRBJ1-3, with unresolved D. CDR3 length equals 13 residues. The germline V gene encodes CDR1 SGDLS and CDR2 YYNGEE. V was clipped by 0 bases and J by 7 bases, with 8 bases between them. Full variable domain (rest looked up from reference TRBV9 and TRBJ1-3): DSGVTQTPKHLITATGQRVTLRCSPRSGDLSVYWYQQSLDQGLQFLIQYYNGEERAKGNILERFSAQQFPDLHSELNLSSLELGDSALYFCASSVGGMNTIYFGEGSWLTVV.

This clone is a singleton in its sample. This chain connects TRBV28 to TRBJ2-5; D is undetermined. Looked up from germline, CDR1 is MDHEN and CDR2 is SYDVKM. V lost 5 bases, J lost 0 bases, and 13 bases lay in between. The CDR3 sequence is 15 residues long. The CDR3 coding sequence is TGTGCCAGCAGTCCTTCATCCACAGACCAAGAGACCCAGTACTTC. Residues: CASSPSSTDQETQYF.

The chain is built from TRBV5-3 and TRBJ2-5; possibly TRBD1 for D (6 bases). TRBV5-3 is sorted into the ORF group, with uncertain function. Deletions cut 3 bases from V and 1 base from J, with 13 bases between. The CDR3 runs 15 residues. For the CDR3, the DNA is TGTGCCAGAAGCTCCCGGGACAACATCCAAGAGACCCAGTACTTC. Translation gives CARSSRDNIQETQYF.

In its sample, this clone ranks as medium-sized (0.01 to 0.1%). The chain uses TRBV4-1 and TRBJ1-5; TRBD1 agrees at 7 bases. V lost 4 bases and J lost 4; bases outside the gene matches: 7. Germline-derived CDR1 and CDR2 are MGHRA and YSYEKL. This CDR3 comprises 15 residues. CDR3 sequence: CASSRNRDRNQPQHF. The CDR3 nucleotides read TGCGCCAGCAGCCGTAACCGGGACAGAAATCAGCCCCAGCATTTT.

This clone was detected a few times. The rearrangement joins TRBV7-9 to TRBJ1-4, with 7 bases matching TRBD1. Trimming removed 0 bases from V and 0 bases from J; junction bases left unmatched: 4. CDR1 is SEHNR, CDR2 FQNEAQ, per germline (reference sequence). The length of the CDR3 is 17 residues. The CDR3 DNA is TGTGCCAGCAGCTTAGCCCGAGGGGGCCCAACTAATGAAAAACTGTTTTTT. This codes for CASSLARGGPTNEKLFF. The complete variable domain, with remaining parts taken from reference TRBV7-9 and TRBJ1-4, reads DTGVSQNPRHKITKRGQNVTFRCDPISEHNRLYWYRQTLGQGPEFLTYFQNEAQLEKSRLLSDRFSAERPKGSFSTLEIQRTEQGDSAMYLCASSLARGGPTNEKLFFGSGTQLSVL.

The chain carries TRBV7-9 and TRBJ2-1, with 8 nucleotides matching TRBD2. V lost 5 bases and J lost 1; bases outside the gene matches: 7. The CDR3 totals 16 residues. The germline CDR1 and CDR2 sequences are SEHNR and FQNEAQ (reference sequence). The CDR3 DNA is TGTGCCAGCAGCCCCCGGGGGGGACCGTCCTACAATGAGCAGTTCTTC. Its translation: CASSPRGGPSYNEQFF.

This chain's CDR3 is CASSAASGEFYEQYF. In DNA, the CDR3 is TGTGCCAGCAGCGCCGCTAGCGGGGAATTCTACGAGCAGTACTTC. This rearrangement joins TRBV9 to TRBJ2-7; 9 bases align to TRBD2. The length of the CDR3 is 15 residues. With 3 bases clipped from V and 3 bases from J, the junction kept 7 bases outside the gene matches. CDR1 SGDLS and CDR2 YYNGEE come from the germline V gene.

J is TRBJ1-1 and V is TRBV7-6; no firm D call. Between the trimmed V and J ends, which lost 5 bases and 1 base, there was a span of 8 bases. The CDR3 has 13 residues. Per the germline V gene, CDR1 is SGHVS and CDR2 is FNYEAQ. CDR3 in amino acids: CASSPIENTEAFF. CDR3 nucleotides: TGTGCCAGCAGCCCTATTGAGAACACTGAAGCTTTCTTT.

The chain is built from TRBV7-9 and TRBJ1-1; D is undetermined. CDR3 length: 13 residues. Germline V CDR1 and CDR2: SEHNR, FQNEAQ (reference sequence). Between the trimmed V and J ends, which lost 1 base and 1 base, there was a span of 4 bases. CDR3 nucleotides: TGTGCCAGCAGCTTAGGAGAGAACACTGAAGCTTTCTTT. Translating gives CASSLGENTEAFF.

This chain joins TRBV28 and TRBJ2-3; a possible D gene is TRBD2 (7 bases). Germline loops: CDR1 MDHEN, CDR2 SYDVKM. Trimming cost V 8 bases and J 5 bases, with 11 bases left between them. This CDR3 has 12 amino acids. CDR3: CASGGARDTQYF. In nucleotides, the CDR3 is TGTGCCAGCGGGGGGGCCAGAGATACGCAGTATTTT.

The chain uses TRBV5-4 and TRBJ2-7; 7 bases agree with TRBD1. Germline values: CDR1 SGHNT, CDR2 YYREEE (reference sequence). Germline trimming cut 0 bases from V and 4 bases from J; bases unmatched to any gene: 7. This CDR3 contains 15 residues. CDR3 sequence: CASSLEGALGYEQYF. CDR3 sequence (DNA): TGTGCCAGCAGCTTGGAGGGGGCTTTGGGATACGAGCAGTACTTC.

The V and J genes are TRBV4-2 and TRBJ1-6, with D perhaps TRBD1 (5 bases). V dropped 0 bases and J dropped 0 bases, with 12 bases sitting between them. The germline gives CDR1 LGHNA, CDR2 YNFKEQ. The length of the CDR3 is 18 residues. The CDR3 is CASSQDDSKSSYNSPLHF. CDR3 coding DNA: TGTGCCAGCAGCCAAGATGACAGTAAGAGCTCCTATAATTCACCCCTCCACTTT.

The rearrangement joins TRBV12-3 or TRBV12-4 to TRBJ1-1; D unresolved. The CDR3 is made up of 13 amino acids. The V end was cut by 7 bases, the J end by 5 bases, with 14 bases between. The CDR3 DNA follows: TGTGCCAGCACCAAGGACTGGAGGACTGAAGCTTTCTTT. Its translation: CASTKDWRTEAFF.

The CDR3 region is CASSPPAGGETQYF. As DNA, the CDR3 is TGTGCCAGCTCACCACCTGCCGGAGGGGAGACCCAGTACTTC. The chain couples TRBV18 to TRBJ2-5, with D possibly matching TRBD2 (6 bases). This CDR3 contains 14 residues. CDR1 is KGHSH, CDR2 LQKENI, per germline. Trimming took off 0 bases at V and 5 bases at J, with 10 bases between the two ends.

For the CDR3, the DNA is TGTGCCAGCAGCCCTTTACAGGGTTCAGCCCAGCATTTT. Protein product: CASSPLQGSAQHF. The V and J genes are TRBV7-9 and TRBJ1-5, with D possibly matching TRBD1 (6 bases). This CDR3 is 13 amino acids long. CDR1 and CDR2 (germline): SEHNR, FQNEAQ (reference sequence). Trimming removed 5 bases from V and 11 bases from J, with 16 bases in between. Looking up the rest from reference TRBV7-9 and TRBJ1-5 gives the full variable domain: DTGVSQNPRHKITKRGQNVTFRCDPISEHNRLYWYRQTLGQGPEFLTYFQNEAQLEKSRLLSDRFSAERPKGSFSTLEIQRTEQGDSAMYLCASSPLQGSAQHFGDGTRLSIL.

V gene TRBV19 combines with J gene TRBJ1-1, with 8 bases fitting TRBD1. Germline CDR1 is LNHDA and CDR2 is SQIVND (reference sequence). V lost 4 bases to trimming and J lost 5 bases; unmatched junction nucleotides: 3. CDR3 length equals 13 residues. CDR3 sequence (DNA): TGTGCCAGTAGTACGCAGGGGGCGACTGAAGCTTTCTTT. This gives the protein CASSTQGATEAFF.